This entry describes one TCR beta chain. As judged by recently defined diagnostic criteria, patients with Susac syndrome had definite or probable disease. Trimming took off 4 bases at V and 12 bases at J, with 10 bases between the two ends. The germline V gene has CDR1 MRHNA and CDR2 SNTAGT. The CDR3 is 11 residues long. The data derive from a study of CD8 T cells in Susac syndrome. cDNA came from around 0.54 to 1 ug RNA primed by random hexamers. TCRdb redid the calling of the immunoSEQ multiplex PCR reads with MiXCR, one entry per CDR3 protein. The table shows around 130,000 distinct CDR3 sequences, with roughly 95% occurring only once.

The chain employs TRBV6-4 and TRBJ2-1; a weak D match, TRBD2 (6 bases). This sequence was found in a human donor with Susac syndrome. Material for sequencing was CD4+ T cells from PBMCs. CDR3 nucleotide sequence: TGTGCCAGCAGTGCAGGGACTTCGCAGTTCTTC. As protein: CASSAGTSQFF.